These 25 T cell receptor beta chains were all obtained from the same sample, sequenced in a study of Ad26.COV2.S vaccination and SARS-CoV-2 variants. Generated by immunoSEQ multiplex PCR, the TCRdb table keeps only in-frame clones and is missing some. Of some 270,000 clones listed, around 88% were seen once; the top ten hold roughly 3%. Treatment specified: approximately 18 received Ad26.COV2.S at low or high dose, single or two shots; roughly 5 received placebo; per-sample allocation not given. Sampling occurred on day 63 after the first vaccine or placebo injection. The sequenced sample was peripheral blood, obtained in a trial of Ad26.COV2.S vaccine versus placebo. These receptors came from a person aged 18-60 years who received the Ad26.COV2.S COVID-19 vaccine or a placebo.

This clone was counted a single time. The chain recombines TRBV3-1 (or the pseudogene TRBV3-2) with TRBJ1-1; maybe TRBD1 (6 bases). This CDR3 has 18 amino acids. Germline V gene data show CDR1 as LGHDT and CDR2 as YNNKEL (reference sequence). V was cut by 0 bases and J by 4 bases, with 21 bases left in between. This CDR3 is CASSQDFPRGGLSTEAFF. CDR3 coding DNA: TGTGCCAGCAGCCAAGATTTTCCAAGGGGGGGGCTCAGCACTGAAGCTTTCTTT.

The chain couples TRBV7-6 to TRBJ2-1, with D perhaps matching TRBD2 (6 bases). The CDR3 is 17 amino acids. Germline assignment: CDR1 SGHVS and CDR2 FNYEAQ. Trimming pared 0 bases from V and 0 bases from J, leaving 12 bases between. CDR3 amino acids: CASSLARGEGSYNEQFF. Written as DNA, the CDR3 is TGTGCCAGCAGCTTAGCGCGGGGAGAGGGCTCCTACAATGAGCAGTTCTTC.

The chain uses TRBV24-1 and TRBJ2-5; 7 positions match TRBD1. This CDR3 has 15 residues. V was clipped by 6 bases and J by 2 bases; unmatched bases: 8. The germline V gene has CDR1 KGHDR and CDR2 SFDVKD. The CDR3 region is CATSLTGTAQETQYF. CDR3 coding DNA: TGTGCCACCAGTCTGACCGGGACAGCTCAAGAGACCCAGTACTTC.

The V call is TRBV29-1, the J call TRBJ2-1; tentative D call: TRBD2 (6 bases). Trimming shortened V by 4 bases and J by 7 bases, and 11 bases separated the two germline ends. CDR1 and CDR2 from the germline V gene are SQVTM and ANQGSEA. The CDR3 has 12 residues. In DNA, the CDR3 is TGCAGCGTTGCCAGGGCGGGGAATGAGCAGTTCTTC. This gives the protein CSVARAGNEQFF.

The J gene is TRBJ2-7, the V gene TRBV5-4, with D perhaps assigned TRBD1 or TRBD2 (5 bases each). This CDR3 contains 14 residues. V dropped 2 bases and J dropped 3 bases, with 12 bases sitting between them. Germline assignment: CDR1 SGHNT and CDR2 YYREEE (reference sequence). CDR3 loop: CASSFGTSGYEQYV. DNA of the CDR3: TGTGCCAGCAGCTTCGGGACCTCTGGCTACGAGCAGTACGTC.

This clone was detected a few times. The V and J genes are TRBV29-1 and TRBJ2-5, with 12 bases fitting TRBD2. Losses at the gene ends were 4 bases for V and 4 bases for J; bases not matched to a gene: 4. The length of the CDR3 is 14 residues. Germline CDR1 reads SQVTM; CDR2 reads ANQGSEA. The CDR3 here is CSVVASGGGETQYF. The CDR3, as DNA: TGCAGCGTTGTGGCTAGCGGGGGGGGAGAGACCCAGTACTTC.

The chain employs TRBV13 and TRBJ2-1, with TRBD1 matching 7 bases. Germline CDR1 is PRHDT and CDR2 is FYEKMQ (reference sequence). The J segment lost 12 bases and the V segment lost 4 bases, leaving 9 bases of the junction unmatched. This CDR3 is built from 13 residues. As DNA, the CDR3 is TGTGCCAGCAGCTCCGGACAGGCCTCGGGGCAGTTCTTC. Its translation: CASSSGQASGQFF.

CDR3 sequence (DNA): TGTGCCAGCAGCTTAATAGGGCACCGGGACAGGAGCCGCAATGAGCAGTTCTTC. Its translation is CASSLIGHRDRSRNEQFF. This rearrangement joins TRBV7-9 to TRBJ2-1, with TRBD1 matching 8 bases. The V gene end was trimmed by 2 bases and the J gene end by 6 bases; junction bases not matched to a gene: 15. Germline CDR1 reads SEHNR; CDR2 reads FQNEAQ (reference sequence). There are 18 residues in the CDR3. Together with reference TRBV7-9 and TRBJ2-1, the CDR3 gives the full variable domain: DTGVSQNPRHKITKRGQNVTFRCDPISEHNRLYWYRQTLGQGPEFLTYFQNEAQLEKSRLLSDRFSAERPKGSFSTLEIQRTEQGDSAMYLCASSLIGHRDRSRNEQFFGPGTRLTVL.

The chain couples TRBV4-1 to TRBJ2-7, with D maybe TRBD2 (6 bases). The CDR3 length is 16 residues. V was cut by 3 bases and J by 0 bases, with 15 bases left in between. Germline V gene data show CDR1 as MGHRA and CDR2 as YSYEKL. As DNA, the CDR3 is TGCGCCAGCAGCCAGGGAGGACTAAGGAGCTCCTACGAGCAGTACTTC. It is translated as CASSQGGLRSSYEQYF.

The V call is TRBV7-6, the J call TRBJ2-5, with D possibly being TRBD1 or TRBD2 (5 bases each). This CDR3 spans 14 amino acids. Germline CDR1 SGHVS, CDR2 FNYEAQ. Trimming took 5 bases from V and 1 from J, leaving 11 bases between them. DNA of the CDR3: TGTGCCAGCAGCCATGGGACCCGCCAAGAGACCCAGTACTTC. Translation gives CASSHGTRQETQYF.

V gene TRBV9 combines with J gene TRBJ1-4, with D hard to call. This CDR3 region has 15 residues. Germline loops: CDR1 SGDLS, CDR2 YYNGEE. Trimming stripped 4 bases from V and 0 bases from J, with 10 bases between. This chain's CDR3 is CASSRALATNEKLFF. In nucleotides, the CDR3 is TGTGCCAGCAGCCGCGCACTTGCAACTAATGAAAAACTGTTTTTT.

This CDR3 reads CASSQGASGDNEQFF. The CDR3 coding sequence is TGTGCCAGCAGCCAAGGTGCCAGCGGAGACAATGAGCAGTTCTTC. The chain couples TRBV4-2 to TRBJ2-1; D possibly corresponds to TRBD2 (5 bases). Per the germline V gene, CDR1 is LGHNA and CDR2 is YNFKEQ. With 1 base removed from V and 5 bases from J, the gap between germline ends came to 12 bases. CDR3 length equals 15 residues.

Concerning this clone itself: The sample holds other DNA sequences that translate to the same CDR3. This chain links TRBV9 with TRBJ2-1; perhaps TRBD1 as D (6 bases). V dropped 2 bases and J dropped 4 bases, with 13 bases sitting between them. This CDR3 contains 15 residues. Germline CDR1 reads SGDLS; CDR2 reads YYNGEE. DNA of the CDR3: TGTGCCAGCAGCGTGGCAGGGGCCGCGTACAATGAGCAGTTCTTC. Translating gives CASSVAGAAYNEQFF.

The chain is built from TRBV6-5 and TRBJ1-4, with D tentatively TRBD1 (6 bases). The CDR3 length is 11 residues. CDR1 is MNHEY, CDR2 SVGAGI, per germline. The V and J ends lost 5 bases and 12 bases respectively, with 10 bases between them. The CDR3 protein is CASSTGRELFF. In DNA form, the CDR3 reads TGTGCCAGCAGTACAGGGAGGGAACTGTTTTTT.

The rearrangement links TRBV21-1 to TRBJ2-3; the table assigns TRBD1, which was not confirmed against the DNA. TRBV21-1 is assigned pseudogene status. The length of the CDR3 is 16 residues. The CDR3 DNA reads TGTGCTAGCAGCTCTCCTTGCGACAGGGTAAAGAATACGCAGTATTTT. Translated, it gives CASSSPCDRVKNTQYF.

J is TRBJ2-1 and V is TRBV5-1; 7 positions match TRBD1. Germline lookup yields CDR1 SGHRS and CDR2 YFSETQ. The CDR3 totals 14 residues. V trimming: 4 bases; J trimming: 4 bases; junction bases outside the gene matches: 5. The CDR3 DNA follows: TGCGCCAGCAGCGGGGGACAGACTTACAATGAGCAGTTCTTC. As protein: CASSGGQTYNEQFF.

The chain is built from TRBV6-2 or TRBV6-3 and TRBJ2-1; no reliable D call. Germline V gene lookup returns CDR1 MNHEY and CDR2 SVGEGT. Trimming took off 2 bases at V and 5 bases at J, with 16 bases between the two ends. The CDR3 runs to 16 residues. CDR3: CASSYPAGSLDNEQFF. The CDR3, as DNA: TGTGCCAGCAGTTACCCAGCAGGTTCCTTGGACAATGAGCAGTTCTTC.

The chain couples TRBV9 to TRBJ1-1, with D unresolved. The germline gives CDR1 SGDLS, CDR2 YYNGEE. Trimming stripped 5 bases from V and 7 bases from J, with 9 bases between. The CDR3 is made up of 11 amino acids. CDR3 sequence reads: CASSTGDEAFF. CDR3 nucleotide sequence: TGTGCCAGCAGTACCGGGGATGAAGCTTTCTTT.

The chain recombines TRBV7-9 with TRBJ1-2; D gene ambiguous. CDR1 is SEHNR, CDR2 FQNEAQ, per germline (reference sequence). Deletions cut 2 bases from V and 4 bases from J, with 14 bases between. CDR3 length: 15 amino acids. The CDR3, as DNA: TGTGCCAGCAGCTTATATTCCATGGTTAGCTATGGCTACACCTTC. Encoded protein: CASSLYSMVSYGYTF. The whole variable domain, filled in from reference TRBV7-9 and TRBJ1-2, reads DTGVSQNPRHKITKRGQNVTFRCDPISEHNRLYWYRQTLGQGPEFLTYFQNEAQLEKSRLLSDRFSAERPKGSFSTLEIQRTEQGDSAMYLCASSLYSMVSYGYTFGSGTRLTVV.

This clone was recorded at least ten times. The J gene is TRBJ1-4, the V gene TRBV27; the D gene is possibly TRBD1 (6 bases). CDR1 and CDR2 (germline): MNHEY, SMNVEV (reference sequence). The CDR3 contains 16 residues. Trimming cost V 0 bases and J 10 bases, with 18 bases left between them. The CDR3 bases are TGTGCCAGCAGTTTATCGGGGTCCCTCCTAGGGGGAAAACTGTTTTTT. Residues: CASSLSGSLLGGKLFF.

This clone has a single count. This chain connects TRBV6-6 to TRBJ2-3; maybe TRBD2 (5 bases). Looked up from germline, CDR1 is MNHNY and CDR2 is SVGAGI (reference sequence). The length of the CDR3 is 16 residues. With 5 bases removed from V and 0 bases from J, the gap between germline ends came to 15 bases. DNA of the CDR3: TGTGCCAGCAGTACTAGAGCGGAGCTAAGCACAGATACGCAGTATTTT. Protein sequence: CASSTRAELSTDTQYF.

J is TRBJ1-4 and V is TRBV18; 8 bases agree with TRBD1. Germline V gene data show CDR1 as KGHSH and CDR2 as LQKENI. The ends lost 0 bases at V and 8 bases at J; junction bases unmatched: 8. The CDR3 extends over 16 amino acids. The CDR3 region is CASSPPLQQGVEKLFF. DNA for the CDR3: TGTGCCAGCTCACCACCTTTACAACAGGGGGTCGAAAAACTGTTTTTT.

This chain connects TRBV2 to TRBJ2-3; TRBD2 agrees at 8 bases. This CDR3 region has 14 residues. The germline V gene encodes CDR1 SNHLY and CDR2 FYNNEI. Losses at the gene ends were 7 bases for V and 8 bases for J; bases not matched to a gene: 11. In DNA form, the CDR3 reads TGTGCCAGCACCGGGACTAGAGGGGAAGTTACGCAGTATTTT. This codes for CASTGTRGEVTQYF.

The chain carries TRBV27 and TRBJ2-7, with 11 bases that match TRBD2. The germline V gene encodes CDR1 MNHEY and CDR2 SMNVEV (reference sequence). V shed 5 bases, J shed 2 bases, and the junction held 14 bases outside the gene matches. The CDR3 is 18 amino acids. The CDR3 region has the DNA TGTGCCAGCAGTAAACGCCCTTTGACTAGCGGGGCTACCTACGAGCAGTACTTC. Translation: CASSKRPLTSGATYEQYF.

V gene TRBV6-2 or TRBV6-3 combines with J gene TRBJ2-1; D may be TRBD2 (6 bases). In germline, CDR1 is MNHEY, CDR2 SVGEGT. V was pared by 4 bases and J by 7 bases, with 14 bases between. There are 14 residues in the CDR3. The DNA of the CDR3 is TGTGCCAGCAGTTCCCGGGGGTCGGGGAATGAGCAGTTCTTC. Amino acid sequence: CASSSRGSGNEQFF.